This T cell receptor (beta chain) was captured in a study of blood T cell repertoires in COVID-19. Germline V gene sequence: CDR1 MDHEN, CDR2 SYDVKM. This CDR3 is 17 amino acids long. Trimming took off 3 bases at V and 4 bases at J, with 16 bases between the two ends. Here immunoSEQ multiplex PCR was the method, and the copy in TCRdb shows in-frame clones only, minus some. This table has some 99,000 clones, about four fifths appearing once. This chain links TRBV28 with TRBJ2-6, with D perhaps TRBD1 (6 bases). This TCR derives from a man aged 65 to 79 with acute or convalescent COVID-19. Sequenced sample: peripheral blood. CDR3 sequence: CASSFGAGVVGANVLTF. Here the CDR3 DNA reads TGTGCCAGCAGTTTCGGGGCAGGGGTGGTAGGGGCCAACGTCCTGACTTTC. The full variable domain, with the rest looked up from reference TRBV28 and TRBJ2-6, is DVKVTQSSRYLVKRTGEKVFLECVQDMDHENMFWYRQDPGLGLRLIYFSYDVKMKEKGDIPEGYSVSREKKERFSLILESASTNQTSMYLCASSFGAGVVGANVLTFGAGSRLTVL.